The following is a TCR beta chain sequence with its context. This clonotype appeared a few times. Its specific antigen is unknown. Base qualities are not at hand, and no much larger clone is one base apart. CDR1 and CDR2 (MNHNY, SVGAGI) derive from the germline V gene (reference sequence). Inclusive of the bounding cysteine and phenylalanine, the CDR3 is 13 residues long. Left in the record is the CDR3 DNA by itself, 39 bases read in frame from the first base. V was cut back by 0 bases and J by 7 bases, leaving a gap of 10 bases between them. Library preparation was by PCR. The sample was run on an Illumina HiSeq 2500. Molecular barcoding was employed in the preparation of TCR libraries, with unique molecular identifiers being used to normalize TCRbeta repertoire quantification. Through fastp at Q25 and MiXCR, TCRdb rebuilt clones from the public reads, retaining in-frame beta chains. Entries that share a CDR3 protein sequence are merged under the most common genes and DNA. Here the sample has fewer than 550,000 distinct CDR3 sequences; roughly a tenth occur a single time. 4.5% to 6% of the sample belongs to the ten largest clones.

The data were obtained in a study of T-cell reconstitution after alpha-beta-depleted transplantation in children (dated by TCRdb to 2016 to 2018). Regarding the complete study: Using TCR repertoire profiling, the study quantitatively followed how T-cell immune reconstitution unfolded in children after TCRalphabeta/CD19-depleted allogeneic hematopoietic cell transplantation.

The chain links TRBV6-6 with TRBJ2-7, with the identity of the D gene unclear. The sequences come from PBMCs from the stem cell graft donor, collected from the stem cell graft. The sequence was collected from a human donor who donated a stem cell graft to a child with acute myeloid leukemia. The CDR3 reads as follows: CASSYSAAREQYF. The nucleotides are TGTGCCAGCAGTTACTCGGCGGCCAGGGAGCAGTACTTC.